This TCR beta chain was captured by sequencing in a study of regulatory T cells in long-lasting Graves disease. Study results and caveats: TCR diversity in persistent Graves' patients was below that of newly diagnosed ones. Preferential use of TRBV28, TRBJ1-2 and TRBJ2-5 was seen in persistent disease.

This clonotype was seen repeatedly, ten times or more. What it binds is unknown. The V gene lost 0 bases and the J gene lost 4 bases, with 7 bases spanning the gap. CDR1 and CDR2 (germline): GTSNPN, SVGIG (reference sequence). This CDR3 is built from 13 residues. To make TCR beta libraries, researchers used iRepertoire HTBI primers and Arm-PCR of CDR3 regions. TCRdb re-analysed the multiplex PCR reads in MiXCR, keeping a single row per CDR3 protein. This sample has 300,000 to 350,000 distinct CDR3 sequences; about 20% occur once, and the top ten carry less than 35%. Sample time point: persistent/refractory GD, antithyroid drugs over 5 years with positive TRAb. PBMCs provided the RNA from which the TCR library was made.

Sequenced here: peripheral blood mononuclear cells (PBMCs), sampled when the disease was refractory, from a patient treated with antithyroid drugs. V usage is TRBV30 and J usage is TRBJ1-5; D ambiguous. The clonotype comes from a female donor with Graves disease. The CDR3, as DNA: TGTGCCTGGAGTGTCCGGGAGAATCAGCCCCAGCATTTT. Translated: CAWSVRENQPQHF.